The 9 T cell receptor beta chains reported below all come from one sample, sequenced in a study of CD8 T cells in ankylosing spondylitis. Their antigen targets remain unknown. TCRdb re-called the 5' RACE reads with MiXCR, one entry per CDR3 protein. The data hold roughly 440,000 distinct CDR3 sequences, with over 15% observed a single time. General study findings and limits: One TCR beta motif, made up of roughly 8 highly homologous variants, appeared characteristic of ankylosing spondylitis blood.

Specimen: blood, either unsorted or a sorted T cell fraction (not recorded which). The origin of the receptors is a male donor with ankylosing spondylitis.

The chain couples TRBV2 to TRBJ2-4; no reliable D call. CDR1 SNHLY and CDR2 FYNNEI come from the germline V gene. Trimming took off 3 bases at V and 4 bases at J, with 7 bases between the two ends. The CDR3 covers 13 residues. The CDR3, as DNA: TGTGCCAGCAGTGATTCGCAGAAAAACATTCAGTACTTC. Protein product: CASSDSQKNIQYF. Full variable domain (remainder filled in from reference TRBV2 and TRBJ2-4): EPEVTQTPSHQVTQMGQEVILRCVPISNHLYFYWYRQILGQKVEFLVSFYNNEISEKSEIFDDQFSVERPDGSNFTLKIRSTKLEDSAMYFCASSDSQKNIQYFGAGTRLSVL.

Written as DNA, the CDR3 is TGCGCCAGCAGCCCGGACGGTAATTCACCCCTCCACTTT. This gives the protein CASSPDGNSPLHF. The chain recombines TRBV5-1 with TRBJ1-6; no firm D call. This CDR3 has 13 residues. Germline V CDR1 and CDR2: SGHRS, YFSETQ. The V gene lost 4 bases and the J gene lost 6 bases, with 8 bases spanning the gap.

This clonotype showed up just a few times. The CDR3 loop is CASSYQGANYGYTF. The DNA for the CDR3 is TGTGCCAGCAGTTACCAGGGGGCAAACTATGGCTACACCTTC. The chain employs TRBV6-5 and TRBJ1-2, with 8 bases identical to TRBD1. The CDR3 is 14 amino acids. The germline V gene encodes CDR1 MNHEY and CDR2 SVGAGI. With 2 bases clipped from V and 2 bases from J, the junction kept 1 base outside the gene matches.

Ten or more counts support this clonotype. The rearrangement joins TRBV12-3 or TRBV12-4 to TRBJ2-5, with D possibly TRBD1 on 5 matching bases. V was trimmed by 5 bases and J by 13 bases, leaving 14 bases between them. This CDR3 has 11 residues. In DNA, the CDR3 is TGTGCCAGCAGTCCAGACAGTGCCTTGTACTTC. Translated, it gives CASSPDSALYF.

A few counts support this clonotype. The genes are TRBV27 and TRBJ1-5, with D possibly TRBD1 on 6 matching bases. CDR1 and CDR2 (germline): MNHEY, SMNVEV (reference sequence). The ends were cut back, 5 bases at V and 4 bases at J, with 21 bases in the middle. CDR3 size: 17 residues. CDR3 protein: CASSPGQLALGNQPQHF. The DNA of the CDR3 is TGTGCCAGCAGTCCAGGACAGTTGGCTTTAGGAAATCAGCCCCAGCATTTT.

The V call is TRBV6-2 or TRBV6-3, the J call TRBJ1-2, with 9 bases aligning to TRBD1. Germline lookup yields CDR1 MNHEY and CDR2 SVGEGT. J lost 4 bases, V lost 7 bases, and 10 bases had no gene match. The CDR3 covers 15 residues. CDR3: CASTLSGQGIYGYTF. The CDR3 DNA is TGTGCCAGCACCTTATCGGGACAGGGAATCTATGGCTACACCTTC.

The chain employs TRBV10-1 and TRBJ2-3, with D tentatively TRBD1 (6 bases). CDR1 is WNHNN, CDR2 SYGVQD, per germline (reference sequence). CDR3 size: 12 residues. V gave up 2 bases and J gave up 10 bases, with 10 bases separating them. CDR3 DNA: TGCGCCAGCAGTGAGCCGGGACAAGCGCAGTATTTT. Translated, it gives CASSEPGQAQYF.

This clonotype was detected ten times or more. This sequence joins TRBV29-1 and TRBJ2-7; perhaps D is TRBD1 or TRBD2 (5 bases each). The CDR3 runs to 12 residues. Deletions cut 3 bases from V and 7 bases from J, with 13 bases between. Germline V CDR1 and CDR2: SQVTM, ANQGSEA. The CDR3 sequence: CSVDVEGREQYF. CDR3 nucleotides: TGCAGCGTTGACGTCGAGGGGCGAGAGCAGTACTTC.

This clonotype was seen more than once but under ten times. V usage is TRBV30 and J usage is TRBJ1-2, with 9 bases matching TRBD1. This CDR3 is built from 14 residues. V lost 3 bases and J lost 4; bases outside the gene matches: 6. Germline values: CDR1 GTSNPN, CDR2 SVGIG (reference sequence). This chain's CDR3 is CAWRGTGIAYGYTF. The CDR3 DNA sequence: TGTGCCTGGAGAGGGACAGGGATTGCCTATGGCTACACCTTC. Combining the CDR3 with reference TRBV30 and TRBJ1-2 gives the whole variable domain SQTIHQWPATLVQPVGSPLSLECTVEGTSNPNLYWYRQAAGRGLQLLFYSVGIGQISSEVPQNLSASRPQDRQFILSSKKLLLSDSGFYLCAWRGTGIAYGYTFGSGTRLTVV.